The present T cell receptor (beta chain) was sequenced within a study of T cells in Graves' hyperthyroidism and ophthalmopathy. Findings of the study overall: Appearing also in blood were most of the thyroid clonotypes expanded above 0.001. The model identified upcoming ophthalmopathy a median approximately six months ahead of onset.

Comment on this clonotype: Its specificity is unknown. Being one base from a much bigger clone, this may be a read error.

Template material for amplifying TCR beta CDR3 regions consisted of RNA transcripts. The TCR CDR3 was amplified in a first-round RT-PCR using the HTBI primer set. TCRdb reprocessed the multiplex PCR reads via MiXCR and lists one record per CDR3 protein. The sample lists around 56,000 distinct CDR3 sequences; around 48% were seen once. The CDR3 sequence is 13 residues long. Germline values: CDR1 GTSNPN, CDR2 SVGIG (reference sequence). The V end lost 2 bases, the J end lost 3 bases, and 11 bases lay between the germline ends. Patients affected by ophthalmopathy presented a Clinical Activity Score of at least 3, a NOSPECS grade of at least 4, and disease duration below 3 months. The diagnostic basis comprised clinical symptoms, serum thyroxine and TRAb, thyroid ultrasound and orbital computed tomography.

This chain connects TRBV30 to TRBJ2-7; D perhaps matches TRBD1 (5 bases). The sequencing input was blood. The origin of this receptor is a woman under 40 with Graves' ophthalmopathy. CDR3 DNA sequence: TGTGCCTGGAGTTGGGGCATGATCTACGAGCAGTACTTC. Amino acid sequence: CAWSWGMIYEQYF.